This T cell receptor (beta chain) emerged from a study of CD8+ T cells in alopecia areata. This CDR3 is 15 amino acids long. The germline V gene encodes CDR1 SGDLS and CDR2 YYNGEE. The V gene lost 5 bases and the J gene lost 0 bases, with 14 bases spanning the gap. In its sample, this clone was seen a few times. TCR sequencing used cDNA made by reverse transcription of extracted RNA. The table came from immunoSEQ multiplex PCR; TCRdb's copy has only in-frame clones and leaves some out. Altogether some 130,000 clones are present, 45% to 50% being singletons, with the ten largest covering around 20%. The chain employs TRBV9 and TRBJ2-5; D not certain. This clonotype was sampled from a human donor with alopecia areata. This specimen was CD8+ T cells sorted from blood, taken at week 0. This chain's CDR3 is CASSRVGVYQETQYF. CDR3 in DNA: TGTGCCAGCAGTCGGGTTGGAGTGTACCAAGAGACCCAGTACTTC.